Here is one T cell receptor (beta chain) with its context. This entry comes from a study of blood T cell repertoires in COVID-19. The V gene's germline CDR1 is SGHVS and CDR2 FQNEAQ. The length of the CDR3 is 15 residues. V was shortened by 5 bases and J by 3 bases, with 16 bases between the two germline ends. Method: immunoSEQ multiplex PCR; TCRdb's copy keeps in-frame clones and lacks some. The table lists around 310,000 clones, 75% to 90% of them singletons. V is TRBV7-8 and J is TRBJ1-2, with D possibly matching TRBD1 (5 bases). Material: PBMCs or T cells enriched from blood (not recorded which). The TCR comes from a woman between 40 and 55 years old who had recovered from COVID-19. DNA for the CDR3: TGTGCCAGCAGCCCCATGCTAGGGGTAGACTATGGCTACACCTTC. Its protein product is CASSPMLGVDYGYTF. Variable domain in full (rest from reference TRBV7-8 and TRBJ1-2): GAGVSQSPRYKVAKRGQDVALRCDPISGHVSLFWYQQALGQGPEFLTYFQNEAQLDKSGLPSDRFFAERPEGSVSTLKIQRTQQEDSAVYLCASSPMLGVDYGYTFGSGTRLTVV.